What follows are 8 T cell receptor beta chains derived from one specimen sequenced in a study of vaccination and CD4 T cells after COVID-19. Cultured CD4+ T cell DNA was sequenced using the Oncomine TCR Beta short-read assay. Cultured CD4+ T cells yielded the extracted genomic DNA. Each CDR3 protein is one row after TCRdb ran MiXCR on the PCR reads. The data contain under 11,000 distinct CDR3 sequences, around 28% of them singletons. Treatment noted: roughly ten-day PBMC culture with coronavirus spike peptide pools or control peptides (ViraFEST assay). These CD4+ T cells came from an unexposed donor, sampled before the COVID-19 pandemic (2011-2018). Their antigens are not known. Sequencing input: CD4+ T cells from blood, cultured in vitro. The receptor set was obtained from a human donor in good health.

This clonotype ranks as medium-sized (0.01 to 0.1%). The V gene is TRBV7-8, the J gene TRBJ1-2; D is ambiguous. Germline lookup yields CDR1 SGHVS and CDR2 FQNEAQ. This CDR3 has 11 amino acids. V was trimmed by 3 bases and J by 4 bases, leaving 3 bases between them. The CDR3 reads CASSFPYGYTF. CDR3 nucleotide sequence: TGTGCCAGCAGCTTCCCCTATGGCTACACCTTC. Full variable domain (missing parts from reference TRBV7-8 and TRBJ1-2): GAGVSQSPRYKVAKRGQDVALRCDPISGHVSLFWYQQALGQGPEFLTYFQNEAQLDKSGLPSDRFFAERPEGSVSTLKIQRTQQEDSAVYLCASSFPYGYTFGSGTRLTVV.

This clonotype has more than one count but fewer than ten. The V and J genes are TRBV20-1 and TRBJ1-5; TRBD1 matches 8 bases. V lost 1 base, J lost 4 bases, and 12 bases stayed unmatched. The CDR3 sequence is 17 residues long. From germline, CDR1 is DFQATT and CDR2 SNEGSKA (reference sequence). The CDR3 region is CSARVGVETGVNQPQHF. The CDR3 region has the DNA TGCAGTGCTAGAGTTGGGGTCGAGACAGGGGTAAATCAGCCCCAGCATTTT.

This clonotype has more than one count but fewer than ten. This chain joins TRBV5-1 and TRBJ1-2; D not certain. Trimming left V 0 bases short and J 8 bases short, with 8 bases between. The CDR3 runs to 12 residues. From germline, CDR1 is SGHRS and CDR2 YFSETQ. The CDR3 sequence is CASSLAQNGYTF. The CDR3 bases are TGCGCCAGCAGCTTGGCCCAGAACGGCTACACCTTC.

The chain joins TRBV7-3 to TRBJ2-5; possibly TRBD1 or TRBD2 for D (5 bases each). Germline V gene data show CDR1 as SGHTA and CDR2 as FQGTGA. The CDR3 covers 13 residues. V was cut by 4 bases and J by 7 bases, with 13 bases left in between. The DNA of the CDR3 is TGTGCCAGCAGCTCCGGGACCGTCATGACCCAGTACTTC. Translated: CASSSGTVMTQYF.

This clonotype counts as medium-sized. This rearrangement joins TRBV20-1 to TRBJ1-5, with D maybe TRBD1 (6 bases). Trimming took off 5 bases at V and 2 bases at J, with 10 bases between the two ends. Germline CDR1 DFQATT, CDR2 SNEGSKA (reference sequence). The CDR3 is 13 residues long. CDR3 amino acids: CSALDRRNQPQHF. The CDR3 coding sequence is TGCAGTGCTCTAGACAGGCGCAATCAGCCCCAGCATTTT.

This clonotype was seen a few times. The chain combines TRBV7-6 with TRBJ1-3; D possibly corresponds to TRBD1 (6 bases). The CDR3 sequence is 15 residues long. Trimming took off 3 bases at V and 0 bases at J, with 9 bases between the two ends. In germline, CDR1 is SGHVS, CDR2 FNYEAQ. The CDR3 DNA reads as TGTGCCAGCAGCTTCGGACAGCTCTCTGGAAACACCATATATTTT. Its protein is CASSFGQLSGNTIYF.

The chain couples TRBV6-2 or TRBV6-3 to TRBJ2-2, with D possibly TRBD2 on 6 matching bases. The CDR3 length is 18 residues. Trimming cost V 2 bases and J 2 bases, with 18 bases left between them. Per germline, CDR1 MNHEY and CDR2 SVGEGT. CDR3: CASSYPPFGTPNTGELFF. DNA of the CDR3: TGTGCCAGCAGTTACCCGCCGTTTGGGACTCCAAACACCGGGGAGCTGTTTTTT.

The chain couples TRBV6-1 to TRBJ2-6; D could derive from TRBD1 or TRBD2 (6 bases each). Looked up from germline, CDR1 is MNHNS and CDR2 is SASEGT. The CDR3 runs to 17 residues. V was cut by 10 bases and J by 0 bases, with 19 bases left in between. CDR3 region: CATRGRQASSGANVLTF. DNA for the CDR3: TGTGCCACCCGGGGGAGACAGGCGTCCTCTGGGGCCAACGTCCTGACTTTC.